This T cell receptor beta chain was documented in a study of T cells in Graves' hyperthyroidism and ophthalmopathy. Germline V gene lookup returns CDR1 MNHNS and CDR2 SASEGT. The germline V and J ends were trimmed by 6 bases and 0 bases, with 11 bases remaining between them. The CDR3 is made up of 15 amino acids. Patients counted as stable if ophthalmopathy did not develop within 18 months. With regard to this clonotype: What it recognizes is unknown.

Study observations and caveats: Before onset, by a median of about seven months, the model predicted ophthalmopathy.

It was RNA transcripts that yielded the amplified TCR beta CDR3 regions. The HTBI primer set was used in a first-round RT-PCR of the TCR CDR3. TCRdb used MiXCR to reprocess the multiplex PCR reads, holding one entry per CDR3 protein. The sample yields approximately 400,000 distinct CDR3 sequences, 15% to 18% seen once. The receptor's source is a young woman with Graves' hyperthyroidism. The sequencing input was blood. V usage is TRBV6-1 and J usage is TRBJ1-4; D call uncertain. Here the CDR3 reads CASSLDSATNEKLFF. CDR3 coding DNA: TGTGCCAGCAGCTTGGACTCCGCAACTAATGAAAAACTGTTTTTT.